This T cell receptor beta chain derives from a study of blood T cell repertoires in COVID-19. About the research overall: The United States, Italy and Spain supplied acute and convalescent COVID-19 samples. The analysed material was cDNA or gDNA that came from T cells, B-cell-depleted T cells, or PBMCs.

As processed by the authors: How many nucleated cells were present was estimated from reference gene primer amplification. Assay: immunoSEQ multiplex PCR; the TCRdb copy retains only in-frame clones and omits some. V, J and clone size are taken as reported in that table, and D and trimming were inferred from the DNA itself. The table records fewer than 250,000 clones, roughly 90% of them present only once. Looked up from germline, CDR1 is GTSNPN and CDR2 is SVGIG (reference sequence). V lost 5 bases, J lost 4 bases, and 12 bases lay in between. The length of the CDR3 is 13 residues. Sequencing was carried out using peripheral blood. The V and J genes are TRBV30 and TRBJ1-5; D is undetermined. This clonotype originated in a woman aged 40 to 50 who had recovered from COVID-19. This chain's CDR3 is CAWARGPNQPQHF. The DNA for the CDR3 is TGTGCCTGGGCCCGAGGCCCAAATCAGCCCCAGCATTTT.